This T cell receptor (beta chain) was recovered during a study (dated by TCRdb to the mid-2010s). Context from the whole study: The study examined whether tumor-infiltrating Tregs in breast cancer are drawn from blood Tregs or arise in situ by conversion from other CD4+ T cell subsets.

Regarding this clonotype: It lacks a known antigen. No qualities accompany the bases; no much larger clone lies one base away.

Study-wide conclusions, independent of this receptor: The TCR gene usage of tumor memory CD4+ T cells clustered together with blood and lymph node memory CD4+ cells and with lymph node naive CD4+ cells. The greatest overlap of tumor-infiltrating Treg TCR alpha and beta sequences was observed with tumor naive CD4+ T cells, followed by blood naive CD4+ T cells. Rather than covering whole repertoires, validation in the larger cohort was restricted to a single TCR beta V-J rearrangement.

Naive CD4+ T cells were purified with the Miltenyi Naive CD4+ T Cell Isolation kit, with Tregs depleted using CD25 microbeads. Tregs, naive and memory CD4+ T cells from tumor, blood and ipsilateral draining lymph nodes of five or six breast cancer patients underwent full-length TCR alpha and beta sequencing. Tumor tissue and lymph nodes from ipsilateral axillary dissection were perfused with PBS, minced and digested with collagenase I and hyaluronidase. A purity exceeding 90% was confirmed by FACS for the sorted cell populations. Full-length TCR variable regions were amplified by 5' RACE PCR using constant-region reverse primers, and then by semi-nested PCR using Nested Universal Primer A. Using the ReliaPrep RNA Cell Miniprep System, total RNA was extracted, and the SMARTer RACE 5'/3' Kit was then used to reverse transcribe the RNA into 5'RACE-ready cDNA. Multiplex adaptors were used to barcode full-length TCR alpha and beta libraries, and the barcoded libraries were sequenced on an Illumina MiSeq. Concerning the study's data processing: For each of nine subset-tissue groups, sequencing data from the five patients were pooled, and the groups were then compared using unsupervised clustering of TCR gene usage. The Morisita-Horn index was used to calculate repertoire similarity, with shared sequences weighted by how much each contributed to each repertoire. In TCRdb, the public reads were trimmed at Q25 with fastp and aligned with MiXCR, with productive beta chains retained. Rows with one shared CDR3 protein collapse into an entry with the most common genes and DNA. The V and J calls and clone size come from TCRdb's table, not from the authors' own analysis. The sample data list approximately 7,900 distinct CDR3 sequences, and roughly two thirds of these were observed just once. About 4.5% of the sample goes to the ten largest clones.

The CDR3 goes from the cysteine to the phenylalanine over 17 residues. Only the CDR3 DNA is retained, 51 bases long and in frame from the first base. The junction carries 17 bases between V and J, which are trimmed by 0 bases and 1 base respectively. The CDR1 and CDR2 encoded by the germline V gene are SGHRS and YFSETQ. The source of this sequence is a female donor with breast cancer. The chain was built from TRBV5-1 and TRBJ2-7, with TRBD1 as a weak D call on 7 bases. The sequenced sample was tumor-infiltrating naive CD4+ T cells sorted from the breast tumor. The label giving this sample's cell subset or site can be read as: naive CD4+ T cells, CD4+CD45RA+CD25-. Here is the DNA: TGCGCCAGCAGCTTGGATCACCAGGGGGGAAGGTCCTACGAGCAGTACTTC. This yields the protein CASSLDHQGGRSYEQYF.